In its sample, the clone carrying this T cell receptor beta chain was seen many times. This sample stems from a study of T cells in Graves' hyperthyroidism and ophthalmopathy. TCR beta CDR3 region amplification was performed from RNA transcripts. HTBI primers were used for first-round RT-PCR of the TCR CDR3. TCRdb re-analysed the multiplex PCR reads in MiXCR, keeping a single row per CDR3 protein. The sample carries under 650,000 distinct CDR3 sequences, 16% recorded once. Germline CDR1 reads GTSNPN; CDR2 reads SVGIG (reference sequence). The CDR3 is 13 residues long. The V and J ends lost 8 bases and 6 bases, in that order; junction bases with no gene match: 10. Uncontrolled infection, other autoimmune disease, pregnancy or lactation led to exclusion.

Sequenced material: blood. The gene calls are TRBV30 and TRBJ2-7, with TRBD1 matching 10 bases. The TCR was taken from a woman aged 30 to 39 with Graves' hyperthyroidism. The CDR3 DNA reads as TGTGCCACCACCGGGACAGGGGATGCCGAGCAGTACTTC. Amino acid sequence: CATTGTGDAEQYF.